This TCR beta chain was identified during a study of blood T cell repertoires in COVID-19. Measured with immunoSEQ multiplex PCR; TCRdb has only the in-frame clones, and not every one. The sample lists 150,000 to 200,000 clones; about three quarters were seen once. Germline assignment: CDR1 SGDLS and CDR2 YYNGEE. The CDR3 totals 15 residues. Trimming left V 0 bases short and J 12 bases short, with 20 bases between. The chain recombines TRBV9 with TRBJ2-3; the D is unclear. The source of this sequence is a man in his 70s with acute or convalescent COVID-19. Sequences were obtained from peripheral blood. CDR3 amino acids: CASSVVSPSTEPQYF. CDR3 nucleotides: TGTGCCAGCAGCGTAGTGAGTCCCTCCACCGAGCCACAGTATTTT.